This entry describes one T cell receptor (beta chain). Some clones are missing from TCRdb's copy, which holds only in-frame ones; the method was immunoSEQ multiplex PCR. The top ten hold 0.13% of the sample, which has some 2.1 million clones, roughly 96% seen once. Germline CDR1 reads MNHEY; CDR2 reads SVGAGI. This CDR3 has 14 amino acids. J lost 13 bases, V lost 4 bases, and 6 bases had no gene match. These data are taken from a study of shared clonotypes between healthy human individuals. Sample: naive CD4+ T cells sorted from blood. The subset: CD45RA+ positively selected. The origin of this receptor is a man aged 18 to 30 in good health. The chain couples TRBV6-5 to TRBJ2-1; 14 bases are shared with TRBD2. As DNA, the CDR3 is TGTGCCAGCAGTTCCCCCGGGACTAGCGGGAGTCAGTTCTTC. The encoded protein is CASSSPGTSGSQFF.